This T cell receptor beta chain originates from a study of T cells of healthy individuals. Germline lookup yields CDR1 MNHEY and CDR2 SMNVEV (reference sequence). V lost 10 bases and J lost 6; bases outside the gene matches: 19. The CDR3 is made up of 17 amino acids. TCRdb independently ran MiXCR on the 5' RACE reads; one entry per CDR3 protein. The sample lists 60,000 to 70,000 distinct CDR3 sequences, roughly 16% seen once, with approximately 4.8% in the top ten. This clonotype was obtained from a human donor in good health. The chain recombines TRBV27 with TRBJ2-3, with 10 bases lining up with TRBD2. CDR3 in DNA: TGTGCCACCAACACCGTTGGTGGACTAGCGGATTGGGATACGCAGTATTTT. Translated, it gives CATNTVGGLADWDTQYF.